Sequencing of this T cell receptor (beta chain) was carried out in a study of CD8+ T cells in alopecia areata. As to treatment: oral pan-JAK inhibitor, 5-10 mg twice daily. Trimming removed 5 bases from V and 6 bases from J; junction bases left unmatched: 12. CDR3 length: 15 residues. Germline V gene lookup returns CDR1 MNHNS and CDR2 SASEGT. Reverse transcription of extracted RNA yielded cDNA, which provided the sequencing template. TCRdb's table, derived via immunoSEQ multiplex PCR, lists solely in-frame clones and lacks some. The data contain 150,000 to 200,000 clones, about 65% of them singletons.

This rearrangement joins TRBV6-1 to TRBJ1-1; 7 bases are shared with TRBD1. The sequencing here drew on CD4+ T cells sorted from blood, taken at approximately week 50, from a patient treated with tofacitinib. This clonotype was sampled from a human donor with alopecia areata. The chain's CDR3 is CASSLRQGTSPEAFF. DNA of the CDR3: TGTGCCAGCAGTCTCCGACAGGGCACCTCGCCTGAAGCTTTCTTT.